In its sample, the clone carrying this T cell receptor (beta chain) was seen many times. Antigen: not known. This entry comes from a study of early T cells in non-severe SARS-CoV-2 infection. Study outcomes and limitations: Database matching using VDJdb favored anti-spike CD8 responses, with private and CD4 specificities left missing.

TCRdb redid the calling of the 5' RACE reads with MiXCR, one entry per CDR3 protein. This sample has 69,000 or so distinct CDR3 sequences, with approximately 13% found just once. The germline CDR1 and CDR2 sequences are SGDLS and YYNGEE. V gave up 3 bases and J gave up 5 bases, with 12 bases separating them. The CDR3 has 13 residues. The rearrangement uses TRBV9 and TRBJ2-7, with D possibly being TRBD2 (5 bases). This clonotype was obtained from an adult who was a healthcare worker with PCR-confirmed SARS-CoV-2 infection or an uninfected control (not recorded which). Sequenced: whole blood. CDR3 protein: CASSGPLENEQYF. In DNA form, the CDR3 reads TGTGCCAGCAGCGGCCCACTAGAAAACGAGCAGTACTTC.